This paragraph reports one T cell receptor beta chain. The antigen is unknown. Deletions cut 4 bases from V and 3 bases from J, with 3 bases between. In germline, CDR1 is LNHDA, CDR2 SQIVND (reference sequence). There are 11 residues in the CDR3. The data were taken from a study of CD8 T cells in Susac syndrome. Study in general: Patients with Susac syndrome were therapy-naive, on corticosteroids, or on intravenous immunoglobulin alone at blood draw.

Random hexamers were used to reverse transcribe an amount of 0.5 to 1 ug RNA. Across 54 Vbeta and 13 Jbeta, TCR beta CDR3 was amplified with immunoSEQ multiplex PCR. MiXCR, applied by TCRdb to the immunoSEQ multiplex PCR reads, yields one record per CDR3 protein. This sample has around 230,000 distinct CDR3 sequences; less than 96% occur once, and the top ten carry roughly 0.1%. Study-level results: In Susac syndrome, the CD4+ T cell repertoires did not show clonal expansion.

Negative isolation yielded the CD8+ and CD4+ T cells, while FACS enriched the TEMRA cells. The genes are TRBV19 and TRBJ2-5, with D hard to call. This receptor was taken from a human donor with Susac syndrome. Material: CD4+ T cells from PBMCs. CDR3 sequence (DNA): TGTGCCAGTAGTACGAAAGAGACCCAGTACTTC. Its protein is CASSTKETQYF.